This T cell receptor (beta chain) was profiled in a study of Graves' ophthalmopathy and Graves' hyperthyroidism. Study-wide results and limits: The 13-signature model separated ophthalmopathy from stable hyperthyroidism at almost 90% sensitivity and nearly 82% specificity. With a specificity of roughly 72% and a sensitivity of around 70%, the model predicted ophthalmopathy progression.

RNA transcripts provided the template for amplifying TCR beta CDR3 regions. An opening RT-PCR round employed HTBI primers and preceded a second-round multiplex PCR. From the multiplex PCR reads, TCRdb called clonotypes with MiXCR, one entry per CDR3 protein. The sample has 1 million to 1.3 million distinct CDR3 sequences, about two fifths seen once; the top ten hold 8.5% to 14%. Clinical symptoms, serum thyroxine, TRAb, thyroid ultrasound and orbital computed tomography determined diagnosis. Note on this clonotype: Its specificity is not known.

This CDR3 spans 19 amino acids. Germline assignment: CDR1 SGHTA and CDR2 FQGNSA. J lost 2 bases, V lost 0 bases, and 15 bases had no gene match. Sequencing used peripheral blood or thyroid tissue (not recorded which). The rearrangement links TRBV7-2 to TRBJ1-2; 7 nucleotides align to TRBD1. The TCR sequence derives from an adult man with Graves' hyperthyroidism. CDR3 coding DNA: TGTGCCAGCAGCTTAGCGGTGGGGGGTTGGGGGGGACAGAACTATGGCTACACCTTC. Protein: CASSLAVGGWGGQNYGYTF.